What follows is one TCR beta chain and its context. Its antigen is unidentified. A much larger clone sits a single nucleotide away, making a read error possible. This entry belongs to a study of blood T cells in healthy people across ages. General observations from the study: With age, beta diversity per million T cells declined roughly linearly, significantly by 40.

Next came a second PCR, run for about 7 to 12 cycles, which used a sample-barcoded 5' primer along with a J-beta primer mix. TCRdb processed the 5' RACE reads anew with MiXCR; each CDR3 protein has one entry. The sample consists of 750,000 to 950,000 distinct CDR3 sequences, about 27% of them appearing once. Collection of roughly 9.6 milliliters of peripheral blood was performed for each donor. Per individual sample, total RNA of at least 6 micrograms was extracted. These data were also reused for a study on T cells of mothers and their children.

The receptor's source is a woman between 40 and 50 years old in good health. The source material was blood.

CDR3 bases: TGTGGCAGCAGTCGCAACTCTGGGGCCAACGTCCTGACTTTC. This sequence encodes CGSSRNSGANVLTF. The chain uses TRBV6-2 or TRBV6-3 and TRBJ2-6; no firm D call. The CDR3 is made up of 14 amino acids. Per the germline V gene, CDR1 is MNHEY and CDR2 is SVGEGT.